The sequence of this TCR beta chain was determined in a study of cytomegalovirus exposure and HLA in healthy donors. On the study more broadly: A previous analysis identified more than 100 million unique TCR beta sequences derived from some 170 million T cells.

The study, taken as a whole, reports: Segments of the TCR beta V type were, in most cases, productive about 87% or about 30% of the time in an earlier analysis. The study carried out a later analysis of TCR beta sequences. It associated roughly 17,000 of them with specific HLA alleles at a false discovery rate of 0.05.

The CDR3 is 15 residues long. V was cut by 4 bases and J by 5 bases, with 14 bases left in between. Germline V gives CDR1 KGHSH, CDR2 LQKENI. Each of the donors was a healthy bone marrow donor. Primers included in the PCR were 60 Vbeta and 13 Jbeta primers. Libraries were prepared by immunoSEQ multiplex PCR; TCRdb keeps only in-frame clonotypes and omits some of them. Here the sample spans fewer than 60,000 clones, around 77% being singletons. Notes on this clone: Its matching antigen is unknown.

Sequenced sample: PBMCs. The clonotype originates from a woman between 40 and 50 years old in good health and CMV-seropositive. The rearrangement uses TRBV18 and TRBJ1-4; D possibly corresponds to TRBD1 (6 bases). CDR3 sequence: CASSRSYRDNEKLFF. The CDR3 DNA reads as TGTGCCAGCTCACGATCTTACAGGGACAATGAAAAACTGTTTTTT.